The source of this T cell receptor (beta chain) is a study of STAT5B mutations in CD4+ large granular lymphocyte leukemia. Notes on the study in general: Compared with healthy controls (2/35), patient top clones favored TRBV06 (8/27). Without putative leukemic clones, patient CD4-sorted repertoires remained more clonal than healthy CD4+ repertoires.

Germline V gene data show CDR1 as LNHDA and CDR2 as SQIVND (reference sequence). This CDR3 region has 14 residues. The J segment lost 13 bases and the V segment lost 6 bases, leaving 14 bases of the junction unmatched. Clones were sequenced by immunoSEQ multiplex PCR, and TCRdb holds only the in-frame ones, with some missing. Seen here are roughly 41,000 clones, about 81% observed once, and the top ten hold approximately 0.6%. In the case of this clone: Its target is not known.

Controls came from buffy coats of healthy blood donors. The receptor's source is a human donor in good health. Sequenced input: CD4+ T cells from blood buffy coats. This chain uses TRBV19 with TRBJ2-5; 10 bases are shared with TRBD1. CDR3 protein: CASSPDRGGLNPYF. In DNA form, the CDR3 reads TGTGCCAGTAGCCCGGACAGGGGGGGTTTGAATCCGTACTTC.